A single sample gave rise to the 23 T cell receptor beta chains below, sequenced in a study of blood T cell repertoires in COVID-19. The data were produced by immunoSEQ multiplex PCR, yet TCRdb's version contains in-frame clones alone and is incomplete. The sample has around 250,000 clones, 75% to 90% seen once. The source material was peripheral blood. Receptor source: a young woman with active or convalescent COVID-19.

This chain connects TRBV5-1 to TRBJ2-7; tentatively, D is TRBD1 (5 bases). Trimming removed 3 bases at V and 2 bases at J, with 9 bases between. The CDR3 is 13 amino acids. CDR1 SGHRS and CDR2 YFSETQ come from the germline V gene. The CDR3 DNA reads TGCGCCAGCAGCTCTCTAGGGGCCTACGAGCAGTACTTC. It encodes CASSSLGAYEQYF.

The chain carries TRBV6-5 and TRBJ2-6; D remains unclear. CDR1 MNHEY and CDR2 SVGAGI come from the germline V gene. The CDR3 consists of 13 residues. The V end lost 7 bases, the J end lost 0 bases, and 4 bases lay between the germline ends. CDR3 in amino acids: CASTSSGANVLTF. CDR3 in DNA: TGTGCCAGCACTTCCTCTGGGGCCAACGTCCTGACTTTC.

The chain has TRBV28 and TRBJ2-7; possibly TRBD2 for D (5 bases). This CDR3 spans 14 amino acids. Germline V gives CDR1 MDHEN, CDR2 SYDVKM. The V end was cut by 5 bases, the J end by 2 bases, with 13 bases between. The CDR3 DNA reads TGTGCCAGCAGTACCCCGCGGGCCCCCTACGAGCAGTACTTC. Its protein is CASSTPRAPYEQYF. Based on the CDR3 plus reference TRBV28 and TRBJ2-7, the full variable domain is DVKVTQSSRYLVKRTGEKVFLECVQDMDHENMFWYRQDPGLGLRLIYFSYDVKMKEKGDIPEGYSVSREKKERFSLILESASTNQTSMYLCASSTPRAPYEQYFGPGTRLTVT.

This chain joins TRBV7-9 and TRBJ2-7; a possible D gene is TRBD1 (6 bases). The V end was cut by 1 base, the J end by 9 bases, with 16 bases between. This CDR3 is built from 14 residues. CDR1 and CDR2 (germline): SEHNR, FQNEAQ (reference sequence). CDR3 loop: CASSLDRDLGAQYF. CDR3 DNA sequence: TGTGCCAGCAGCTTAGACAGGGACCTTGGAGCGCAGTACTTC. Together with reference TRBV7-9 and TRBJ2-7, the CDR3 gives the full variable domain: DTGVSQNPRHKITKRGQNVTFRCDPISEHNRLYWYRQTLGQGPEFLTYFQNEAQLEKSRLLSDRFSAERPKGSFSTLEIQRTEQGDSAMYLCASSLDRDLGAQYFGPGTRLTVT.

The chain carries TRBV19 and TRBJ1-6, with TRBD1 identical over 11 bases. CDR3 size: 18 residues. Germline lookup yields CDR1 LNHDA and CDR2 SQIVND (reference sequence). V gave up 5 bases and J gave up 8 bases; unmatched junction bases: 14. The CDR3 DNA is TGTGCCAGTAGTCGAAACCTCGGGACAGGGGGTAGCGATTCACCCCTCCACTTT. The encoded protein is CASSRNLGTGGSDSPLHF.

This chain connects TRBV19 to TRBJ2-1; TRBD1 aligns across 7 bases. CDR3 length equals 16 residues. CDR1 and CDR2 (germline): LNHDA, SQIVND (reference sequence). V trimming: 9 bases; J trimming: 1 base; junction bases outside the gene matches: 12. This CDR3 reads CASHRGFQNSYNEQFF. CDR3 DNA: TGTGCCAGCCACAGGGGCTTCCAAAATTCCTACAATGAGCAGTTCTTC.

J is TRBJ1-4 and V is TRBV7-8, with D perhaps matching TRBD1 (6 bases). CDR3 length equals 17 residues. Trimming shortened V by 2 bases and J by 8 bases, and 21 bases separated the two germline ends. The V gene's germline CDR1 is SGHVS and CDR2 FQNEAQ. The CDR3, as DNA: TGTGCCAGCAGCTTACTAAGTGGGGACATTGTGCGGGAAAAACTGTTTTTT. This encodes CASSLLSGDIVREKLFF.

The V and J genes are TRBV9 and TRBJ2-3, with a tentative D call TRBD2 (5 bases). The germline CDR1 and CDR2 sequences are SGDLS and YYNGEE. Trimming removed 3 bases at V and 3 bases at J, with 14 bases between. This CDR3 comprises 15 residues. This CDR3 reads CASSAEGSVTDTQYF. DNA for the CDR3: TGTGCCAGCAGCGCAGAGGGATCAGTGACAGATACGCAGTATTTT. The full variable domain, with the rest looked up from reference TRBV9 and TRBJ2-3, is DSGVTQTPKHLITATGQRVTLRCSPRSGDLSVYWYQQSLDQGLQFLIQYYNGEERAKGNILERFSAQQFPDLHSELNLSSLELGDSALYFCASSAEGSVTDTQYFGPGTRLTVL.

J is TRBJ2-2 and V is TRBV5-8; D uncertain. Germline CDR1 SGHTS, CDR2 YDEGEE. The CDR3 runs 12 residues. The V and J ends lost 4 bases and 7 bases respectively, with 8 bases between them. DNA of the CDR3: TGTGCCAGCAGCCCTTCAGTCGGGGAGCTGTTTTTT. It codes for CASSPSVGELFF.

This clone has just a few counts. The CDR3 loop is CSVRVGPSYEQYF. The CDR3 bases are TGCAGCGTTCGGGTGGGGCCAAGCTACGAGCAGTACTTC. The rearrangement links TRBV29-1 to TRBJ2-7, with D possibly matching TRBD1 (5 bases). CDR1 and CDR2 from the germline V gene are SQVTM and ANQGSEA. Trimming left V 5 bases short and J 3 bases short, with 14 bases between. This CDR3 is built from 13 residues.

This clone was seen just once. J is TRBJ1-6 and V is TRBV18; 10 nucleotides match TRBD1. J was trimmed by 6 bases and V by 3 bases; bases with no gene match: 2. The germline V gene has CDR1 KGHSH and CDR2 LQKENI. The CDR3 sequence is 15 residues long. The CDR3 loop reads CASSPGDRGNSPLHF. CDR3 sequence (DNA): TGTGCCAGCTCACCCGGGGACAGGGGTAATTCACCCCTCCACTTT.

This clone was detected once. This rearrangement joins TRBV7-9 to TRBJ1-4; 7 bases are a match to TRBD1. The CDR3 has 14 residues. Germline CDR1 and CDR2: SEHNR and FQNEAQ (reference sequence). Trimming took 5 bases from V and 4 from J; bases not matched to a gene: 4. CDR3 sequence reads: CASSRSGGNEKLFF. CDR3 coding DNA: TGTGCCAGCAGCCGTTCAGGGGGTAATGAAAAACTGTTTTTT.

CDR3 sequence reads: CASSLGRGAGTDTQYF. CDR3 bases: TGCGCCAGCAGCTTGGGGCGGGGGGCAGGCACAGATACGCAGTATTTT. This sequence joins TRBV5-1 and TRBJ2-3, with 8 bases fitting TRBD2. CDR3 length equals 16 residues. CDR1 and CDR2 from the germline V gene are SGHRS and YFSETQ. Trimming cost V 0 bases and J 1 base; bases outside gene matches: 4.

The J gene is TRBJ1-1, the V gene TRBV6-2 or TRBV6-3, with 8 bases fitting TRBD1. V shed 5 bases, J shed 11 bases, and the junction held 13 bases outside the gene matches. The V gene's germline CDR1 is MNHEY and CDR2 SVGEGT. The CDR3 runs 14 residues. CDR3 nucleotides: TGTGCCAGCAGTGCCCAGGACAGGGTAAAGGAGGCTTTCTTT. Its protein is CASSAQDRVKEAFF.

The chain carries TRBV9 and TRBJ1-6; tentatively, D is TRBD1 (5 bases). The CDR3 is made up of 12 amino acids. Deletions cut 0 bases from V and 12 bases from J, with 7 bases between. Germline CDR1 reads SGDLS; CDR2 reads YYNGEE. CDR3 region: CASSVGGVPLHF. The CDR3 DNA follows: TGTGCCAGCAGCGTAGGGGGGGTACCCCTCCACTTT.

This clone was seen a handful of times. The chain is built from TRBV5-6 and TRBJ1-1; D is unresolved. V was pared by 0 bases and J by 4 bases, with 10 bases between. The CDR3 is 14 amino acids. Germline values: CDR1 SGHDT, CDR2 YYEEEE. The CDR3 is CASSLGNGATEAFF. The CDR3 DNA reads TGTGCCAGCAGCTTGGGGAACGGAGCCACTGAAGCTTTCTTT.

This clone was detected only once. The chain recombines TRBV15 with TRBJ2-1, with D possibly matching TRBD1 (5 bases). V was pared by 0 bases and J by 9 bases, with 9 bases between. The germline gives CDR1 LNHNV, CDR2 YYDKDF (reference sequence). The CDR3 is 13 residues long. The CDR3 DNA reads as TGTGCCACCAGCAGAGATCTTCAGGGTGAGCAGTTCTTC. This sequence encodes CATSRDLQGEQFF.

The rearrangement joins TRBV29-1 to TRBJ2-3; no definite D call. The CDR3 length is 14 residues. CDR1 SQVTM and CDR2 ANQGSEA come from the germline V gene. The V end lost 4 bases, the J end lost 2 bases, and 13 bases lay between the germline ends. The CDR3 spells CSVARKAFTDTQYF. For the CDR3, the DNA is TGCAGCGTTGCAAGAAAAGCTTTCACAGATACGCAGTATTTT.

This chain connects TRBV15 to TRBJ1-1; maybe TRBD1 (5 bases). Trimming removed 0 bases at V and 8 bases at J, with 10 bases between. Germline CDR1 reads LNHNV; CDR2 reads YYDKDF (reference sequence). The CDR3 is made up of 13 amino acids. This CDR3 is CATSRDFRAEAFF. CDR3 in DNA: TGTGCCACCAGCAGAGATTTCAGGGCCGAAGCTTTCTTT.

The rearrangement joins TRBV13 to TRBJ1-3; tentative D call: TRBD1 (5 bases). V was shortened by 5 bases and J by 6 bases, with 23 bases between the two germline ends. CDR3 length: 17 residues. In germline, CDR1 is PRHDT, CDR2 FYEKMQ (reference sequence). The CDR3 sequence is CASSQLAGQGTENTIYF. CDR3 nucleotide sequence: TGTGCCAGCAGCCAACTGGCTGGGCAGGGAACAGAAAACACCATATATTTT.

The V call is TRBV4-1, the J call TRBJ2-3, with D possibly TRBD1 on 6 matching bases. Deletions cut 3 bases from V and 6 bases from J, with 10 bases between. Per the germline V gene, CDR1 is MGHRA and CDR2 is YSYEKL. The length of the CDR3 is 13 residues. CDR3 bases: TGCGCCAGCAGCCAGGCAGGGGTCGATACGCAGTATTTT. This codes for CASSQAGVDTQYF.

This sequence joins TRBV6-5 and TRBJ1-4; perhaps TRBD1 as D (6 bases). V lost 6 bases and J 3 bases, leaving 14 bases between the germline ends. CDR1 and CDR2 (germline): MNHEY, SVGAGI. There are 15 residues in the CDR3. The CDR3 DNA is TGTGCCAGCAGCTCGGACAGCGACCCTAATGAAAAACTGTTTTTT. Residues: CASSSDSDPNEKLFF.

The V call is TRBV4-2, the J call TRBJ2-7; D remains ambiguous. CDR1 is LGHNA, CDR2 YNFKEQ, per germline. With 5 bases removed from V and 5 bases from J, the gap between germline ends came to 16 bases. CDR3 size: 14 residues. The CDR3 DNA is TGTGCCAGCAGCGCTAAAGAGGTGAGGAACGAGCAGTACTTC. Amino acid sequence: CASSAKEVRNEQYF.